These 10 T cell receptor beta chains share one sample of origin, sequenced in a study of blood T cell repertoires in COVID-19. Only in-frame clones appear in the TCRdb table, and some are missing; sequencing was by immunoSEQ multiplex PCR. The top ten clones hold about a fifth of a sample with tens of thousands of clones, about 80% of them seen once. Sequenced material: peripheral blood. The source is a woman over 75 with acute or convalescent COVID-19.

This chain joins TRBV28 and TRBJ2-7; D is uncertain. This CDR3 spans 12 amino acids. Germline CDR1 is MDHEN and CDR2 is SYDVKM. Trimming pared 4 bases from V and 7 bases from J, leaving 11 bases between. CDR3 in amino acids: CASSSGYEEQYF. CDR3 nucleotide sequence: TGTGCCAGCAGTTCAGGTTACGAAGAGCAGTACTTC.

This clone showed up just a few times. The CDR3 DNA follows: TGTGCCAGCAGCTTAAGCGGGGGGAGGTACAATGAGCAGTTCTTC. It codes for CASSLSGGRYNEQFF. This chain uses TRBV7-6 with TRBJ2-1; 9 bases map to TRBD2. The germline V gene encodes CDR1 SGHVS and CDR2 FNYEAQ. V lost 2 bases, J lost 4 bases, and 3 bases stayed unmatched. This CDR3 comprises 15 residues.

The genes are TRBV15 and TRBJ2-1; D might be TRBD2 (5 bases). CDR1 is LNHNV and CDR2 is YYDKDF in the germline V gene (reference sequence). The ends were cut back, 2 bases at V and 5 bases at J, with 10 bases in the middle. There are 14 residues in the CDR3. CDR3 loop: CATSRYGGHNEQFF. The CDR3 nucleotides are TGTGCCACCAGCAGATACGGAGGCCACAATGAGCAGTTCTTC.

The rearrangement links TRBV6-6 to TRBJ2-2, with 7 bases that match TRBD1. The CDR3 is 15 residues long. J gave up 6 bases and V 2 bases, and 6 bases lay outside the gene matches. Germline assignment: CDR1 MNHNY and CDR2 SVGAGI (reference sequence). The CDR3 DNA reads as TGTGCCAGCAGTTACGACAGGGAGCAAGCCGGGGAGCTGTTTTTT. Protein: CASSYDREQAGELFF.

The sample holds one count of this clone. The CDR3 nucleotides read TGTGCCAGCAGCCAAGATAAACGGACTAGCGCATACTCTAGCACAGATACGCAGTATTTT. It yields the protein CASSQDKRTSAYSSTDTQYF. This chain uses TRBV3-1 (or the pseudogene TRBV3-2) with TRBJ2-3; 9 positions agree with TRBD2. The trim removed 0 bases at V and 0 bases at J, leaving 13 bases unmatched. This CDR3 contains 20 residues. Germline CDR1 reads LGHDT; CDR2 reads YNNKEL (reference sequence).

This rearrangement joins TRBV18 to TRBJ1-1, with 7 bases lining up with TRBD1. V lost 2 bases and J lost 0; bases outside the gene matches: 9. CDR1 and CDR2 (germline): KGHSH, LQKENI. This CDR3 has 17 residues. CDR3 sequence: CASSPVGGTALNTEAFF. In DNA, the CDR3 is TGTGCCAGCTCACCAGTTGGGGGGACAGCTTTGAACACTGAAGCTTTCTTT.

The chain is built from TRBV6-5 and TRBJ1-5; D is unresolved. Germline assignment: CDR1 MNHEY and CDR2 SVGAGI. The CDR3 has 12 residues. Trimming removed 5 bases from V and 4 bases from J, with 6 bases in between. The CDR3 DNA reads as TGTGCCAGCAGTACGGGGAATCAGCCCCAGCATTTT. It codes for CASSTGNQPQHF.

CDR3 amino acids: CASSYREGQPQHF. The CDR3 coding sequence is TGTGCCAGCAGTTACCGGGAGGGGCAGCCCCAGCATTTT. The chain carries TRBV6-5 and TRBJ1-5; TRBD1 is a possible D gene (5 bases). V was pared by 2 bases and J by 7 bases, with 9 bases between. CDR1 and CDR2 from the germline V gene are MNHEY and SVGAGI. The CDR3 totals 13 residues.

This clone has just one count. This chain connects TRBV19 to TRBJ1-5; D ambiguous. V gave up 6 bases and J gave up 4 bases, with 10 bases separating them. The germline V gene encodes CDR1 LNHDA and CDR2 SQIVND (reference sequence). CDR3 length equals 13 residues. CDR3 region: CASRTSLNQPQHF. DNA for the CDR3: TGTGCCAGTAGAACCAGTCTTAATCAGCCCCAGCATTTT.

J is TRBJ1-2 and V is TRBV5-1; 9 bases match TRBD1. The CDR3 spans 16 residues. J lost 6 bases, V lost 2 bases, and 11 bases had no gene match. From germline, CDR1 is SGHRS and CDR2 YFSETQ. The CDR3 sequence is CASSLLLNRGRDGYTF. The CDR3 DNA follows: TGCGCCAGCAGCTTATTGCTTAACAGGGGGCGCGATGGCTACACCTTC.